These T cell receptor beta chains were read from a single sample in a study of blood T cell repertoires in COVID-19. Produced via immunoSEQ multiplex PCR; TCRdb's table is partial and in-frame only. The repertoire holds roughly 150,000 clones, 87% seen once, with about 5% in the top ten. The source material was peripheral blood. The receptors were gathered from a human donor in a cohort sampled during active COVID-19. Each CDR3 is given with its conserved first and last residue. The D gene is left open where the match is weak. Only some rows state a clone size, as once, few, many or a class for expanded clones.

>TRBJ2-7|NA|TRBV12-3/TRBV12-4|NA
CASSLLSEQYF
TGTGCCAGCAGTCTCCTTTCCGAGCAGTACTTC
>TRBJ2-7|NA|TRBV28|NA
CASSHDTRGRYEQYF
TGTGCCAGCAGTCACGACACCAGGGGGAGGTACGAGCAGTACTTC
>TRBJ2-3|NA|TRBV3-1/TRBV3-2|NA
CASSSSLDTQYF
TGTGCCAGCAGCTCTTCGTTAGATACGCAGTATTTT
>TRBJ1-2|NA|TRBV28|TRBD1
CASSLGDRLSAGYTF
TGTGCCAGCAGTTTGGGGGACAGGTTGAGCGCTGGCTACACCTTC
>TRBJ2-6|NA|TRBV28|NA
CASSSQESGANVLTF
TGTGCCAGCAGTTCACAAGAATCTGGGGCCAACGTCCTGACTTTC
>TRBJ2-5|NA|TRBV28|NA
CASSPSRGLAVQETQYF
TGTGCCAGCAGTCCCTCCCGCGGCTTAGCGGTTCAAGAGACCCAGTACTTC
>TRBJ2-4|NA|TRBV14|TRBD1
CASSQWDRNIQYF
TGTGCCAGCAGCCAGTGGGACAGAAACATTCAGTACTTC
>TRBJ2-7|NA|TRBV7-9|TRBD2
CASSISAGVDEQYF
TGTGCCAGCAGCATTTCCGCGGGAGTAGACGAGCAGTACTTC
>TRBJ2-5|NA|TRBV4-1|TRBD1
CASSLVVGTGKETQYF
TGCGCCAGCAGCCTCGTAGTGGGGACAGGGAAAGAGACCCAGTACTTC
>TRBJ1-1|NA|TRBV19|TRBD1
CASTNPGGEAFF
TGTGCCAGTACTAATCCAGGGGGGGAAGCTTTCTTT
>TRBJ2-3|NA|TRBV7-8|NA
CASSLGYSTDTQYF
TGTGCCAGCAGCCTCGGTTATAGCACAGATACGCAGTATTTT
>TRBJ1-1|few|TRBV11-3|TRBD1
CASSSRGTGGGTEAFF
TGTGCCAGCAGCTCACGGGGGACAGGGGGCGGCACTGAAGCTTTCTTT
>TRBJ2-7|NA|TRBV7-4|TRBD1
CASSLKDRGYEQYF
TGTGCCAGCAGCTTAAAGGACAGGGGTTACGAGCAGTACTTC
>TRBJ2-7|NA|TRBV3-1/TRBV3-2|TRBD2
CASSPLVAGNHEQYF
TGTGCCAGCAGCCCCCTGGTAGCGGGAAACCACGAGCAGTACTTC
>TRBJ1-6|NA|TRBV28|NA
CASSFSRDRNSPLHF
TGTGCCAGCAGTTTTTCCAGGGATCGCAATTCACCCCTCCACTTT
>TRBJ1-4|NA|TRBV27|NA
CASSLTGYQEKLFF
TGTGCCAGCAGTTTAACAGGGTACCAGGAAAAACTGTTTTTT
>TRBJ2-7|NA|TRBV30|NA
CACTLARDNNYEQYF
TGTGCCTGCACGCTTGCCCGGGACAACAACTACGAGCAGTACTTC
>TRBJ1-5|NA|TRBV3-1/TRBV3-2|NA
CASSQSPGFGSNQPQHF
TGTGCCAGCAGCCAAAGCCCAGGGTTTGGAAGCAATCAGCCCCAGCATTTT
>TRBJ1-6|few|TRBV11-3|NA
CASSLSPGESPLHF
TGTGCCAGCAGCTTAAGTCCAGGGGAATCACCCCTCCACTTT
>TRBJ2-2|NA|TRBV7-6|NA
CASGRLGGANTGELFF
TGTGCCAGCGGGAGGCTAGGGGGCGCGAACACCGGGGAGCTGTTTTTT
>TRBJ1-4|NA|TRBV28|NA
CASFDQSNEKLFF
TGTGCCAGCTTTGATCAGTCTAATGAAAAACTGTTTTTT
>TRBJ2-7|NA|TRBV6-5|NA
CASSNRDRTGEQYF
TGTGCCAGCAGCAACCGCGACAGGACCGGAGAGCAGTACTTC
>TRBJ2-7|NA|TRBV5-1|NA
CASSSAGEAGFEQYF
TGCGCCAGCAGCTCCGCTGGGGAGGCGGGATTCGAGCAGTACTTC